This is a list of T cell receptor beta chains from one sample in a study of cytomegalovirus exposure and HLA in healthy donors. Only in-frame clones appear in the TCRdb table, and some are missing; sequencing was by immunoSEQ multiplex PCR. The sample has 120,000 or so clones, roughly a tenth seen once. Sample: PBMCs. These TCRs come from a woman between 18 and 29 years old in good health and CMV-seropositive. Each CDR3 is given with its conserved first and last residue. The D gene is left open where the match is weak. Size is stated for part of the rows, as once, few or many counts, or as a class when the clone is expanded.

J gene | clone size | V gene | D gene | CDR3 protein | CDR3 DNA
TRBJ2-4 | NA | TRBV4-1 | TRBD2 | CASSQDLGLAGDIQYF | TGCGCCAGCAGCCAAGATCTCGGACTAGCGGGAGACATTCAGTACTTC
TRBJ1-1 | NA | TRBV11-3 | NA | CASTAFRGNTEAFF | TGTGCCAGCACTGCGTTCCGGGGGAACACTGAAGCTTTCTTT
TRBJ2-3 | NA | TRBV10-2 | NA | CASSEGVLISTDTQYF | TGCGCCAGCAGTGAAGGGGTACTCATTAGCACAGATACGCAGTATTTT
TRBJ1-4 | NA | TRBV14 | NA | CASSPMAANEKLFF | TGTGCCAGCAGCCCGATGGCAGCTAATGAAAAACTGTTTTTT
TRBJ1-4 | few | TRBV2 | TRBD1 | CASSEWGTAVNEKLFF | TGTGCCAGCAGTGAGTGGGGGACAGCCGTAAATGAAAAACTGTTTTTT
TRBJ1-1 | few | TRBV7-6 | NA | CASSLVGEAGTEAFF | TGTGCCAGCAGCTTAGTCGGGGAGGCGGGCACTGAAGCTTTCTTT
TRBJ1-4 | few | TRBV6-5 | TRBD1 | CASRQGAHPEKLFF | TGTGCCAGCAGACAGGGGGCGCATCCTGAAAAACTGTTTTTT
TRBJ2-7 | NA | TRBV27 | TRBD2 | CASSLRTSGMGEQYF | TGTGCCAGCAGTTTAAGGACTAGCGGTATGGGGGAGCAGTACTTC
TRBJ2-2 | NA | TRBV10-3 | NA | CAIRGTPNTGELFF | TGTGCCATCAGGGGGACACCCAACACCGGGGAGCTGTTTTTT
TRBJ1-5 | few | TRBV6-1 | NA | CASSPGGSNQPQHF | TGTGCCAGCAGCCCGGGTGGAAGCAATCAGCCCCAGCATTTT
TRBJ1-1 | NA | TRBV4-1 | NA | CASSQDRGGTGGNTEAFF | TGCGCCAGCAGCCAAGATAGAGGGGGAACTGGTGGGAACACTGAAGCTTTCTTT
TRBJ2-5 | NA | TRBV15 | NA | CATSRAFKVVSGETQYF | TGTGCCACCAGCAGAGCTTTCAAGGTGGTATCAGGGGAGACCCAGTACTTC
TRBJ1-1 | NA | TRBV6-5 | NA | CASTGGVPGTEAFF | TGTGCCAGCACCGGAGGGGTCCCGGGGACTGAAGCTTTCTTT
TRBJ2-7 | few | TRBV29-1 | NA | CSVELSTAYEQYF | TGCAGCGTTGAATTAAGTACGGCCTACGAGCAGTACTTC
TRBJ1-2 | few | TRBV5-1 | TRBD1 | CASSPGQGYGYTF | TGCGCCAGCAGTCCGGGACAGGGCTATGGCTACACCTTC
TRBJ2-5 | NA | TRBV11-3 | NA | CASTPSEGETQYF | TGTGCCAGCACCCCAAGTGAGGGTGAGACCCAGTACTTC
TRBJ2-1 | NA | TRBV28 | TRBD1 | CASSPGQGVRSYNEQFF | TGTGCCAGCAGTCCTGGACAGGGGGTGAGGTCCTACAATGAGCAGTTCTTC
TRBJ1-5 | NA | TRBV28 | TRBD1 | CASSRQGGQPQHF | TGTGCCAGCAGTCGACAGGGCGGTCAGCCCCAGCATTTT
TRBJ1-6 | NA | TRBV6-5 | NA | CASSGSRIVNSPLHF | TGTGCCAGCAGCGGGAGTAGAATCGTAAATTCACCCCTCCACTTT
TRBJ1-5 | NA | TRBV6-6 | NA | CASLTGMGFSNQPQHF | TGTGCCAGCCTCACAGGAATGGGGTTTAGCAATCAGCCCCAGCATTTT
TRBJ2-5 | few | TRBV6-5 | TRBD2 | CASSHLGGVAETQYF | TGTGCCAGCAGTCACCTGGGGGGGGTGGCAGAGACCCAGTACTTC
TRBJ2-3 | few | TRBV30 | NA | CAWSVVDTQYF | TGTGCCTGGAGTGTCGTAGATACGCAGTATTTT
TRBJ2-5 | few | TRBV21-1 | NA | CASSKVWGGVSGKQETQYF | TGTGCCAGCAGCAAAGTTTGGGGGGGGGTAAGCGGGAAACAAGAGACCCAGTACTTC
TRBJ1-1 | NA | TRBV19 | TRBD1 | CASSITGTGKVGTEAFF | TGTGCCAGTAGTATCACGGGGACAGGGAAGGTGGGCACTGAAGCTTTCTTT
TRBJ1-1 | few | TRBV6-5 | TRBD1 | CASRPDRDGNTEAFF | TGTGCCAGCAGACCAGACAGGGACGGCAACACTGAAGCTTTCTTT
TRBJ2-1 | few | TRBV7-6 | TRBD2 | CASGLGTSGAVGEQFF | TGTGCCAGCGGACTAGGGACTAGCGGGGCGGTGGGGGAGCAGTTCTTC
TRBJ1-2 | NA | TRBV28 | TRBD1 | CASKTRGGYTF | TGTGCCAGCAAGACCAGGGGGGGCTACACCTTC
TRBJ1-2 | few | TRBV5-4 | NA | CASSLGHGVGGYTF | TGTGCCAGCAGCTTGGGTCACGGGGTGGGCGGCTACACCTTC
TRBJ1-2 | NA | TRBV27 | NA | CASSPWGEYGYTF | TGTGCCAGCAGTCCTTGGGGGGAATATGGCTACACCTTC
TRBJ1-1 | NA | TRBV7-8 | NA | CASSLDQTSRAEAFF | TGTGCCAGCAGCTTAGATCAGACGTCCCGGGCTGAAGCTTTCTTT
TRBJ2-2 | NA | TRBV5-8 | NA | CASSLLGGGELFF | TGTGCCAGCAGCTTGCTCGGGGGCGGGGAGCTGTTTTTT
TRBJ1-1 | few | TRBV5-1 | TRBD1 | CASSEGQGKNTEAFF | TGCGCCAGCAGCGAGGGACAGGGTAAAAACACTGAAGCTTTCTTT
TRBJ1-3 | few | TRBV10-1 | TRBD1 | CASSGGQGATGNTIYF | TGCGCCAGCAGTGGAGGACAGGGGGCAACTGGAAACACCATATATTTT
TRBJ2-7 | NA | TRBV5-1 | TRBD1 | CASSQGQAINEQYF | TGCGCCAGCAGCCAAGGACAGGCGATAAACGAGCAGTACTTC
TRBJ1-4 | NA | TRBV2 | NA | CASSEASGASNKKLFF | TGTGCCAGCAGTGAAGCGTCAGGGGCCTCTAATAAAAAACTGTTTTTT
TRBJ2-4 | many | TRBV7-2 | NA | CASSSRQGRDIQYF | TGTGCCAGCAGCTCCCGTCAGGGGAGAGACATTCAGTACTTC
TRBJ1-2 | NA | TRBV7-3 | NA | CASSPMPGSGHGYTF | TGTGCCAGCAGCCCGATGCCGGGATCTGGGCATGGCTACACCTTC
TRBJ2-2 | few | TRBV27 | NA | CASMSGDHGELFF | TGTGCCAGCATGTCCGGAGATCACGGGGAGCTGTTTTTT
TRBJ1-4 | few | TRBV27 | NA | CASRRELTGSGEELFF | TGTGCCAGCAGGAGAGAACTTACAGGGTCTGGTGAGGAACTGTTTTTT
TRBJ1-3 | NA | TRBV15 | NA | CATSENSGNTIYF | TGTGCCACCAGTGAAAATAGCGGAAACACCATATATTTT
TRBJ2-7 | NA | TRBV18 | NA | CASSLTTGYNEYF | TGTGCCAGCTCACTAACCACAGGATATAACGAGTACTTC
TRBJ1-4 | NA | TRBV5-1 | NA | CASSYASGSNEKLFF | TGCGCCAGCAGTTACGCCTCGGGGTCTAATGAAAAACTGTTTTTT
TRBJ2-5 | few | TRBV28 | TRBD1 | CASSSQGQETQYF | TGTGCCAGCAGCTCACAGGGGCAAGAGACCCAGTACTTC
TRBJ2-7 | few | TRBV5-6 | TRBD1 | CASSLQGASYEQYF | TGTGCCAGCAGCTTACAGGGGGCCTCCTACGAGCAGTACTTC
TRBJ2-5 | NA | TRBV7-6 | NA | CASSLSGIDETQYF | TGTGCCAGCAGCTTATCGGGGATTGACGAGACCCAGTACTTC
TRBJ1-4 | few | TRBV6-1 | NA | CAPQLKATNEKLFF | TGTGCCCCCCAGTTAAAAGCAACTAATGAAAAACTGTTTTTT
TRBJ1-4 | NA | TRBV6-1 | NA | CASGRGATNEKLFF | TGTGCCAGCGGCAGGGGCGCAACTAATGAAAAACTGTTTTTT
TRBJ1-1 | few | TRBV5-1 | TRBD1 | CASKTGQGRGEAFF | TGCGCCAGCAAAACCGGACAGGGCAGAGGAGAAGCTTTCTTT
TRBJ1-1 | few | TRBV5-1 | NA | CASSIAGGPTEAFF | TGCGCCAGCAGCATCGCCGGGGGACCCACTGAAGCTTTCTTT
TRBJ2-5 | few | TRBV7-7 | NA | CASSPSVQWETQYF | TGTGCTAGCAGCCCTTCAGTCCAGTGGGAGACCCAGTACTTC
TRBJ1-2 | NA | TRBV28 | TRBD1 | CASSPGTGVYYGYTF | TGTGCCAGCAGTCCCGGGACAGGGGTTTACTATGGCTACACCTTC
TRBJ2-6 | few | TRBV14 | NA | CASSQANSGANVLTF | TGTGCCAGCAGCCAAGCAAACTCTGGGGCCAACGTCCTGACTTTC
TRBJ2-7 | few | TRBV10-3 | NA | CAIRRTDEQYF | TGTGCCATCAGGCGGACTGACGAGCAGTACTTC
TRBJ2-7 | NA | TRBV5-1 | NA | CASSLGGVVREQYF | TGCGCCAGCAGCTTAGGCGGGGTGGTTCGCGAGCAGTACTTC
TRBJ2-1 | NA | TRBV30 | TRBD2 | CAWVQREGGGYNEQFF | TGTGCCTGGGTACAGCGGGAGGGTGGGGGCTACAATGAGCAGTTCTTC
TRBJ1-1 | few | TRBV7-9 | NA | CASTGGNTEAFF | TGTGCCAGCACGGGGGGGAACACTGAAGCTTTCTTT
TRBJ1-3 | once | TRBV18 | NA | CASSHTEQGASSGNTIYF | TGTGCCAGCTCCCACACTGAGCAAGGGGCCAGCTCTGGAAACACCATATATTTT